A selection of T cell receptor beta chains follows, all from one sample in a study of T cells in tumors after PD-1 blockade. Generated by immunoSEQ multiplex PCR, the TCRdb table keeps only in-frame clones and is missing some. The table records more than 50,000 clones, under 80% of them present only once. This sample comprised PBMCs, obtained after anti-PD-1 treatment. These receptors all come from a human donor with basal cell carcinoma. Each CDR3 is given with its conserved first and last residue. A D gene is named only where the DNA matches it firmly. Clone sizes are given selectively: once, few, many, or a class where the clone is expanded.

CDR3 protein,CDR3 DNA,V gene,clone size,D gene,J gene
CASSLWSGGNTEAFF,TGTGCCAGCAGCTTATGGTCAGGGGGCAACACTGAAGCTTTCTTT,TRBV11-1,NA,TRBD1,TRBJ1-1
CASRLQYTGELFF,TGTGCCAGCAGACTCCAGTACACCGGGGAGCTGTTTTTT,TRBV28,few,NA,TRBJ2-2
CASSDTGNYGYTF,TGTGCCAGCAGCGACACAGGGAACTATGGCTACACCTTC,TRBV6-2/TRBV6-3,NA,NA,TRBJ1-2
CAWSVGPSSQGRYEQYF,TGTGCCTGGAGTGTAGGGCCCTCCTCACAGGGGCGCTACGAGCAGTACTTC,TRBV30,medium-sized,TRBD1,TRBJ2-7
CASTFQLGRYGYTF,TGTGCCAGTACCTTCCAATTGGGACGGTATGGCTACACCTTC,TRBV19,once,NA,TRBJ1-2
CASSQSRLRGNTEAFF,TGTGCCAGCAGCCAATCGAGGTTAAGGGGGAACACTGAAGCTTTCTTT,TRBV16,many,NA,TRBJ1-1
CASSVDFRGNTEAFF,TGTGCCAGCAGCGTAGATTTCCGGGGGAACACTGAAGCTTTCTTT,TRBV9,once,NA,TRBJ1-1
CASSGADSTDTQYF,TGTGCCAGCAGTGGAGCGGACAGCACAGATACGCAGTATTTT,TRBV6-4,NA,NA,TRBJ2-3
CASSQGGGGGKNIQYF,TGTGCCAGCAGCCAAGGAGGGGGTGGAGGGAAAAACATTCAGTACTTC,TRBV3-1/TRBV3-2,NA,NA,TRBJ2-4
CASSTGAGGPYEQYF,TGTGCCAGCAGCACTGGAGCGGGGGGGCCCTACGAGCAGTACTTC,TRBV9,few,TRBD2,TRBJ2-7
CASSPVRGGGEQYF,TGTGCCAGCTCACCGGTACGGGGGGGCGGCGAGCAGTACTTC,TRBV18,NA,TRBD2,TRBJ2-7
CASSYGNSPLHF,TGTGCCAGCAGTTACGGGAATTCACCCCTCCACTTT,TRBV12-3/TRBV12-4,NA,NA,TRBJ1-6
CASSLRGDTEAFF,TGTGCCAGCAGCTTAAGAGGGGACACTGAAGCTTTCTTT,TRBV7-9,once,NA,TRBJ1-1
CASSIVAGGPGEQFF,TGTGCCAGTAGTATAGTAGCGGGGGGGCCTGGAGAGCAGTTCTTC,TRBV19,NA,TRBD2,TRBJ2-1
CASSHQYEQYF,TGTGCCAGCAGTCACCAGTACGAGCAGTACTTC,TRBV12-3/TRBV12-4,NA,NA,TRBJ2-7
CASSQGNRVDSPLHF,TGTGCCAGCAGCCAAGGCAACAGGGTGGATTCACCCCTCCACTTT,TRBV3-1/TRBV3-2,NA,NA,TRBJ1-6
CASSLGGRYTDTQYF,TGCGCCAGCAGCTTGGGGGGGCGCTACACAGATACGCAGTATTTT,TRBV5-1,NA,NA,TRBJ2-3
CASTKSGRGYEQYF,TGTGCCAGCACTAAATCGGGCAGGGGCTACGAGCAGTACTTC,TRBV5-6,NA,NA,TRBJ2-7
CASSPRVQRDEQYF,TGTGCCAGCAGCCCCCGGGTCCAAAGGGACGAGCAGTACTTC,TRBV5-4,NA,NA,TRBJ2-7
CAWSVQGKGKNQPQHF,TGTGCCTGGAGTGTACAGGGGAAGGGAAAAAATCAGCCCCAGCATTTT,TRBV30,once,TRBD1,TRBJ1-5
CASSRSDRGHQPQHF,TGTGCCAGCAGCCGTTCCGACAGGGGGCATCAGCCCCAGCATTTT,TRBV28,NA,TRBD1,TRBJ1-5
CASSPQGGNGYTF,TGTGCCAGCAGCCCACAGGGGGGAAATGGCTACACCTTC,TRBV7-6,NA,TRBD1,TRBJ1-2
CASSLTSGGPYEQYF,TGTGCCAGCAGCCTGACTAGCGGGGGGCCATACGAGCAGTACTTC,TRBV3-1/TRBV3-2,few,TRBD2,TRBJ2-7
CASSLEGLPEQFF,TGTGCCAGCAGCTTAGAGGGACTACCTGAGCAGTTCTTC,TRBV7-2,NA,TRBD2,TRBJ2-1
CASSPEYEQYF,TGTGCCAGCAGCCCCGAGTACGAGCAGTACTTC,TRBV7-9,NA,NA,TRBJ2-7